Below are 10 T cell receptor beta chains sequenced from a single sample in a study of blood T cell repertoires in COVID-19. Generated by immunoSEQ multiplex PCR, the TCRdb table keeps only in-frame clones and is missing some. This sample carries 100,000 to 140,000 clones, 84% of them seen once, and the ten largest clones take about 4.2%. Sequencing input: peripheral blood. All receptors come from a human donor in a cohort sampled during active COVID-19.

The chain couples TRBV24-1 to TRBJ2-5; the match to TRBD2 covers 10 bases. The trim removed 3 bases at V and 5 bases at J, leaving 14 bases unmatched. The germline CDR1 and CDR2 sequences are KGHDR and SFDVKD. The CDR3 has 18 residues. CDR3 in amino acids: CATSDPTGASGSLETQYF. Here the CDR3 DNA reads TGTGCCACCAGTGATCCCACGGGGGCTAGCGGGAGTTTGGAGACCCAGTACTTC.

CDR3 protein: CASSSSGVSGQPQHF. The CDR3 bases are TGTGCCAGCTCATCTTCGGGGGTTTCGGGTCAGCCCCAGCATTTT. The chain couples TRBV18 to TRBJ1-5, with D tentatively TRBD1 (5 bases). Germline lookup yields CDR1 KGHSH and CDR2 LQKENI. The V gene lost 5 bases and the J gene lost 6 bases, with 17 bases spanning the gap. The CDR3 runs to 15 residues.

The chain has TRBV19 and TRBJ1-5, with D unclear. Germline loops: CDR1 LNHDA, CDR2 SQIVND (reference sequence). V was shortened by 5 bases and J by 0 bases, with 17 bases between the two germline ends. The CDR3 covers 17 residues. Here the CDR3 reads CASSGWIAGNSNQPQHF. For the CDR3, the DNA is TGTGCCAGTAGTGGGTGGATAGCGGGAAATAGCAATCAGCCCCAGCATTTT.

V and J are TRBV4-3 and TRBJ2-2; tentatively, D is TRBD2 (6 bases). V lost 4 bases to trimming and J lost 4 bases, with 16 bases between them. The CDR3 consists of 16 residues. Germline V gene sequence: CDR1 LGHNA, CDR2 YSLEER. CDR3 in DNA: TGCGCCAGCAGCCGAGGGGCGGGACCCATCACCGGGGAGCTGTTTTTT. It codes for CASSRGAGPITGELFF.

This chain links TRBV30 with TRBJ1-4; no definite D call. Trimming took 0 bases from V and 5 from J, leaving 7 bases between them. CDR1 and CDR2 (germline): GTSNPN, SVGIG (reference sequence). The CDR3 is 13 amino acids. Here the CDR3 reads CAWSVLSNEKLFF. CDR3 DNA sequence: TGTGCCTGGAGTGTACTAAGCAATGAAAAACTGTTTTTT. Drawing the rest from reference TRBV30 and TRBJ1-4, the complete variable domain is SQTIHQWPATLVQPVGSPLSLECTVEGTSNPNLYWYRQAAGRGLQLLFYSVGIGQISSEVPQNLSASRPQDRQFILSSKKLLLSDSGFYLCAWSVLSNEKLFFGSGTQLSVL.

The chain combines TRBV19 with TRBJ2-7, with 12 bases lining up with TRBD2. The V segment lost 2 bases and the J segment 6 bases; nucleotides outside the gene matches: 5. CDR1 LNHDA and CDR2 SQIVND come from the germline V gene (reference sequence). The CDR3 consists of 15 residues. CDR3 protein: CASSIQASGRAEQYF. The DNA for the CDR3 is TGTGCCAGTAGTATACAGGCTAGCGGGAGGGCCGAGCAGTACTTC. Based on the CDR3 plus reference TRBV19 and TRBJ2-7, the full variable domain is DGGITQSPKYLFRKEGQNVTLSCEQNLNHDAMYWYRQDPGQGLRLIYYSQIVNDFQKGDIAEGYSVSREKKESFPLTVTSAQKNPTAFYLCASSIQASGRAEQYFGPGTRLTVT.

The chain couples TRBV28 to TRBJ1-5, with D tentatively TRBD1 (5 bases). CDR1 and CDR2 (germline): MDHEN, SYDVKM. Between the trimmed V and J ends, which lost 6 bases and 0 bases, there was a span of 12 bases. The CDR3 runs 15 residues. CDR3 DNA sequence: TGTGCCAGCAGGAATACGGACAATAGCAATCAGCCCCAGCATTTT. It is translated as CASRNTDNSNQPQHF.

The V call is TRBV7-9, the J call TRBJ1-4; D unresolved. The CDR3 contains 15 residues. The germline V gene has CDR1 SEHNR and CDR2 FQNEAQ (reference sequence). V gave up 0 bases and J gave up 7 bases, with 12 bases separating them. The CDR3 nucleotides read TGTGCCAGCAGCTTAGCTCCAGGTGTCACTGAAAAACTGTTTTTT. This encodes CASSLAPGVTEKLFF.

This chain uses TRBV6-6 with TRBJ2-1; D possibly corresponds to TRBD2 (6 bases). Germline-derived CDR1 and CDR2 are MNHNY and SVGAGI (reference sequence). The CDR3 runs 14 residues. The germline V and J ends were trimmed by 6 bases and 2 bases, with 11 bases remaining between them. CDR3 residues: CASRGGKTYNEQFF. CDR3 sequence (DNA): TGTGCCAGCAGGGGCGGGAAAACCTACAATGAGCAGTTCTTC.

The chain links TRBV7-2 to TRBJ2-7; the match to TRBD2 covers 11 bases. After removal of 5 bases from V and 5 bases from J, the junction contained 8 bases not matched to a gene. This CDR3 is 15 amino acids long. Germline V gene data show CDR1 as SGHTA and CDR2 as FQGNSA. The CDR3 DNA follows: TGTGCCAGCAGCCGGGGGTCTAGCGGGAGGAACGAGCAGTACTTC. Translating it yields CASSRGSSGRNEQYF. The full variable domain, completed using reference TRBV7-2 and TRBJ2-7, is GAGVSQSPSNKVTEKGKDVELRCDPISGHTALYWYRQSLGQGLEFLIYFQGNSAPDKSGLPSDRFSAERTGGSVSTLTIQRTQQEDSAVYLCASSRGSSGRNEQYFGPGTRLTVT.